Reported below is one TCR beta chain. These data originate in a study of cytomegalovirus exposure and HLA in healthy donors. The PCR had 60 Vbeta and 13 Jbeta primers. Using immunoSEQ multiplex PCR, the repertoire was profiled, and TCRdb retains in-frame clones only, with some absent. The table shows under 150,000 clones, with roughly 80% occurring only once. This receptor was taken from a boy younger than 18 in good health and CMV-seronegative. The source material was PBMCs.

Here the CDR3 reads CASSWRADSPYNEQFF. CDR3 nucleotide sequence: TGCGCCAGCAGCTGGAGGGCAGACAGCCCCTACAATGAGCAGTTCTTC. V gene TRBV5-1 combines with J gene TRBJ2-1; a possible D gene is TRBD2 (6 bases). The germline V and J ends were trimmed by 3 bases and 2 bases, with 15 bases remaining between them. CDR1 SGHRS and CDR2 YFSETQ come from the germline V gene. The CDR3 has 16 residues.